This T cell receptor beta chain was profiled in a study of blood T cell repertoires in COVID-19. Some clones are missing from TCRdb's copy, which holds only in-frame ones; the method was immunoSEQ multiplex PCR. Found here are around 260,000 clones, about 89% of them singletons; the top ten hold more than 0.75%. Material: peripheral blood. The sequence was obtained from a man aged 30 to 45 with acute or convalescent COVID-19.

The CDR3 DNA reads TGTGCCAGCAGCCCCGACAGGAACATTCAGTACTTC. Its translation is CASSPDRNIQYF. The V and J genes are TRBV3-1 (or the pseudogene TRBV3-2) and TRBJ2-4; D is perhaps TRBD1 (6 bases). The CDR3 is made up of 12 amino acids. V was pared by 4 bases and J by 7 bases, with 8 bases between. CDR1 is LGHDT, CDR2 YNNKEL, per germline (reference sequence).